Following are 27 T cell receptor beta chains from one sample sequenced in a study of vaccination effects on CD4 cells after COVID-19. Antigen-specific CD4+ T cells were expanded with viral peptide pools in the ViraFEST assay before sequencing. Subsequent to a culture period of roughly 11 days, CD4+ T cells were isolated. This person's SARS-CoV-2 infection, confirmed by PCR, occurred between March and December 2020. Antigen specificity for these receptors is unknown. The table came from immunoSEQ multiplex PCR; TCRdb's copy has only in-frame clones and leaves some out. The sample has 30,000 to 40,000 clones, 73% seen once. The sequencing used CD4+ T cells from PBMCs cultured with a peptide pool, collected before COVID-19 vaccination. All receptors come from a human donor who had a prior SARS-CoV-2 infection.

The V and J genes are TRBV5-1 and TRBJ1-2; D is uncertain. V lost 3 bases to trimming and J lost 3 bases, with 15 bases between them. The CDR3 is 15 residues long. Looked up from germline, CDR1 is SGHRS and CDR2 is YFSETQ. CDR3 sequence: CASSSGQAFDYGYTF. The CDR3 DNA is TGCGCCAGCAGCTCCGGGCAGGCCTTTGACTATGGCTACACCTTC.

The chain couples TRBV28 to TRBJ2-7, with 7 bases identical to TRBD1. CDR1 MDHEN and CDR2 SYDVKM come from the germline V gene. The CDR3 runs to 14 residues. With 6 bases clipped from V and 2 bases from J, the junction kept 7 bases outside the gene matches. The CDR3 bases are TGTGCCAGCAGGTCGACAGGGCGGGCCTACGAGCAGTACTTC. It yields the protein CASRSTGRAYEQYF. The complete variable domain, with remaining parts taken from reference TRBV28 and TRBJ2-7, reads DVKVTQSSRYLVKRTGEKVFLECVQDMDHENMFWYRQDPGLGLRLIYFSYDVKMKEKGDIPEGYSVSREKKERFSLILESASTNQTSMYLCASRSTGRAYEQYFGPGTRLTVT.

The CDR3 sequence is CASSYRDRDESPLHF. The CDR3 DNA sequence: TGTGCCAGCAGTTACCGGGACAGGGACGAGTCACCCCTCCACTTT. The chain joins TRBV6-5 to TRBJ1-6; 9 bases match TRBD1. Germline V CDR1 and CDR2: MNHEY, SVGAGI. The CDR3 covers 15 residues. The V segment lost 2 bases and the J segment 10 bases; nucleotides outside the gene matches: 6.

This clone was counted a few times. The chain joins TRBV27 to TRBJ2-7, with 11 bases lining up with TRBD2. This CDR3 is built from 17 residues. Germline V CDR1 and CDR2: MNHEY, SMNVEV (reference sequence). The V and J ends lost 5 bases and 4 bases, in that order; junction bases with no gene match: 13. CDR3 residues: CASSPSSGRGLTYEQYF. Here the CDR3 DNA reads TGTGCCAGCAGTCCGAGTAGCGGGAGGGGGCTTACTTACGAGCAGTACTTC.

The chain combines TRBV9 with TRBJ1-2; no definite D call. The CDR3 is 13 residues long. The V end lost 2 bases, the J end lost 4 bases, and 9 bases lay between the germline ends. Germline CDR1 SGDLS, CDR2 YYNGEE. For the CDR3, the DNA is TGTGCCAGCAGCGTTCGCCAAGGCTATGGCTACACCTTC. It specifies CASSVRQGYGYTF.

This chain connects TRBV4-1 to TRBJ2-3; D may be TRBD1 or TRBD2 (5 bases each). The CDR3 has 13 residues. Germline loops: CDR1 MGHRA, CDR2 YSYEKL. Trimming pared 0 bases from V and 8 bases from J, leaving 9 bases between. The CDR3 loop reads CASSQDPGTTQYF. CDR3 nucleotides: TGCGCCAGCAGCCAAGATCCCGGGACTACGCAGTATTTT.

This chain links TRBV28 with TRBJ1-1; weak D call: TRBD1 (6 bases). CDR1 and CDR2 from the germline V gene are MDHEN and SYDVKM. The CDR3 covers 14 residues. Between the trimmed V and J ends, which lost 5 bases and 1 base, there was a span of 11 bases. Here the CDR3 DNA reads TGTGCCAGCAGTCCCCTGGACAGGAACACTGAAGCTTTCTTT. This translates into CASSPLDRNTEAFF.

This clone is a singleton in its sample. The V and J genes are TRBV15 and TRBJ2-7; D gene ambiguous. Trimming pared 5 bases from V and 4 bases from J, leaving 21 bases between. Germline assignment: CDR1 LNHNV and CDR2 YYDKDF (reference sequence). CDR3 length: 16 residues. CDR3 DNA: TGTGCCACCAGCGGACCTAATAGTGGGGTCTGGTACGAGCAGTACTTC. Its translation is CATSGPNSGVWYEQYF.

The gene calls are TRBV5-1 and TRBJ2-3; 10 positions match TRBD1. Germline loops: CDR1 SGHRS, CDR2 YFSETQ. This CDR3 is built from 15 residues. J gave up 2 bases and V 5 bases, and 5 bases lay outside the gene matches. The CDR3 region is CASSLGTGVTDTQYF. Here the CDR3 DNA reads TGCGCCAGCAGTCTAGGGACAGGGGTCACAGATACGCAGTATTTT.

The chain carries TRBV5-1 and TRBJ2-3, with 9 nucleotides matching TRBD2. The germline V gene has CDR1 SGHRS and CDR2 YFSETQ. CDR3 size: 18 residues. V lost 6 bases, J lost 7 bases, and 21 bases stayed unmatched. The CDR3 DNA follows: TGCGCCAGCACCCCAGTAGGGACTAGCTCTTTCCCGGGGAATACGCAGTATTTT. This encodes CASTPVGTSSFPGNTQYF.

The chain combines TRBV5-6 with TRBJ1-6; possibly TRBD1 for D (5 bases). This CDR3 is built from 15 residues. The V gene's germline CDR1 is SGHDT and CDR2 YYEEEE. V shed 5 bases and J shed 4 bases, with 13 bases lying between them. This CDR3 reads CASSRDGHYNSPLHF. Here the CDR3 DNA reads TGTGCCAGCAGTAGGGACGGACATTATAATTCACCCCTCCACTTT.

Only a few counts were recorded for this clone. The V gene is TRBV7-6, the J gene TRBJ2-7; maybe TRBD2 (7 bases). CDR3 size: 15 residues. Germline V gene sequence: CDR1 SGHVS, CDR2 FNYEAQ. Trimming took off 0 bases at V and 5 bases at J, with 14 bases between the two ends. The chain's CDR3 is CASSLAGGRPNEQYF. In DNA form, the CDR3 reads TGTGCCAGCAGCTTAGCGGGGGGGCGTCCTAACGAGCAGTACTTC.

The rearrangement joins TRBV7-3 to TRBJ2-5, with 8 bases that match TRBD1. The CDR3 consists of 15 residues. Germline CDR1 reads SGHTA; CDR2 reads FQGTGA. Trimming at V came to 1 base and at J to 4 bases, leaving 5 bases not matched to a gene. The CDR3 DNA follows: TGTGCCAGCAGCTTAAGACGGACAGGGCGAGAGACCCAGTACTTC. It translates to CASSLRRTGRETQYF.

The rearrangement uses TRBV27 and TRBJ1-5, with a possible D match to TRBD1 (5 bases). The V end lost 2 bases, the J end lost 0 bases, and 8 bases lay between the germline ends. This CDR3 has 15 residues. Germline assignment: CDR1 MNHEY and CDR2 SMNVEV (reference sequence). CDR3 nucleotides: TGTGCCAGCAGTTTACGGGGCTATAGCAATCAGCCCCAGCATTTT. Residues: CASSLRGYSNQPQHF.

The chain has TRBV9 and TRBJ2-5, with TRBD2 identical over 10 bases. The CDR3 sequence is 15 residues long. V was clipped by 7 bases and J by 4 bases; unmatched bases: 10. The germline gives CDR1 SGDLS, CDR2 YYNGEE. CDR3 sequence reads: CASAQAGGPIETQYF. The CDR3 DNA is TGTGCCAGCGCGCAAGCGGGGGGGCCAATAGAGACCCAGTACTTC.

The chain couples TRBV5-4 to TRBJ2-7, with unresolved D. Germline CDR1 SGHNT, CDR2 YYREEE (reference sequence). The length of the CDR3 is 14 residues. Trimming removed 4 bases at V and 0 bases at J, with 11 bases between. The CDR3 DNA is TGTGCCAGCAGCGTCAGCGCAGACTCCTACGAGCAGTACTTC. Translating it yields CASSVSADSYEQYF.

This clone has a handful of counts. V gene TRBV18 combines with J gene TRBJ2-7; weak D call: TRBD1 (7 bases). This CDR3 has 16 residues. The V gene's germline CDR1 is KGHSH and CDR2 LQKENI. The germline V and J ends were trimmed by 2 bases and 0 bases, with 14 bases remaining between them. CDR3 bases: TGTGCCAGCTCACCATCCGCGGGACAGAGCTCCTACGAGCAGTACTTC. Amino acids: CASSPSAGQSSYEQYF.

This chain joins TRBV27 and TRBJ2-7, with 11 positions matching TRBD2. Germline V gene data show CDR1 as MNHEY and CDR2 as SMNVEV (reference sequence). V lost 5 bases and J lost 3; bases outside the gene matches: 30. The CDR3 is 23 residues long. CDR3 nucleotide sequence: TGTGCCAGCAGTGCTTCCGGACAGGGGATGCTAGCGGGAGGTTTCGGTCTTATCTACGAGCAGTACTTC. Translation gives CASSASGQGMLAGGFGLIYEQYF.

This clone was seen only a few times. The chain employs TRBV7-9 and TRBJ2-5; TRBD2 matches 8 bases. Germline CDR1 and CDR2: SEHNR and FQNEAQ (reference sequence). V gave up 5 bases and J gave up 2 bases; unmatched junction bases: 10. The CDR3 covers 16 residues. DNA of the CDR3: TGTGCCAGCAGCCTGAAGCTAGCGGGTGAACAAGAGACCCAGTACTTC. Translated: CASSLKLAGEQETQYF.

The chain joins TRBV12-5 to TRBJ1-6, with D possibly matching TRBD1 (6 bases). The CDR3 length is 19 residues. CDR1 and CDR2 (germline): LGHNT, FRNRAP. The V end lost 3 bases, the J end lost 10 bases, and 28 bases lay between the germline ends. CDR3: CASGFYTKTDSGVRSPLHF. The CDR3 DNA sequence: TGTGCTAGTGGTTTCTACACCAAGACCGACTCAGGGGTGCGATCACCCCTCCACTTT.

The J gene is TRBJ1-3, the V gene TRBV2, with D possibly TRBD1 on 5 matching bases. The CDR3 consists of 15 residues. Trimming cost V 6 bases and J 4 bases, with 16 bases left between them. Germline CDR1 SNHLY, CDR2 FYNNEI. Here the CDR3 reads CASSIEGTRGNTIYF. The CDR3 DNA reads TGTGCCAGCAGCATCGAAGGGACGAGAGGAAACACCATATATTTT.

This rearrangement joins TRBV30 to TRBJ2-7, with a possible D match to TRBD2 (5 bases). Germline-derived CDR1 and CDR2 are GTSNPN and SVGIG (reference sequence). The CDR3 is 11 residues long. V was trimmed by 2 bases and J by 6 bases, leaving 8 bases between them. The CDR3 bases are TGTGCCTGGAGTTTCGGAGGCGAGCAGTACTTC. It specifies CAWSFGGEQYF. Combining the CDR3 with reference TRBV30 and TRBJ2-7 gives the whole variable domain SQTIHQWPATLVQPVGSPLSLECTVEGTSNPNLYWYRQAAGRGLQLLFYSVGIGQISSEVPQNLSASRPQDRQFILSSKKLLLSDSGFYLCAWSFGGEQYFGPGTRLTVT.

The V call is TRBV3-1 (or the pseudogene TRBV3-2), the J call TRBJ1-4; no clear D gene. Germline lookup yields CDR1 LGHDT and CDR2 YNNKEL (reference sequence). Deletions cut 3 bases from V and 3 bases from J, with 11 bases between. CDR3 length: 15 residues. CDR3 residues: CASSQGGTANEKLFF. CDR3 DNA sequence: TGTGCCAGCAGCCAGGGAGGAACCGCTAATGAAAAACTGTTTTTT.

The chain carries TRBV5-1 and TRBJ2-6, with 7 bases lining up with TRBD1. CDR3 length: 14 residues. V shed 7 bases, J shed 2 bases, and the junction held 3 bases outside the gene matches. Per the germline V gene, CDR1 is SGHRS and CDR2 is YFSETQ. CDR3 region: CASGTGAGANVLTF. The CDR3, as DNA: TGCGCCAGCGGAACAGGGGCTGGGGCCAACGTCCTGACTTTC.

In DNA, the CDR3 is TGCGCCAGCAGCTTGGGCGGACTAGCGGGGGGACAAGAGACCCAGTACTTC. Amino acid sequence: CASSLGGLAGGQETQYF. The V call is TRBV5-1, the J call TRBJ2-5, with 14 bases that match TRBD2. The CDR3 has 17 residues. The J segment lost 2 bases and the V segment lost 0 bases, leaving 3 bases of the junction unmatched. Germline CDR1 reads SGHRS; CDR2 reads YFSETQ. The whole variable domain, remainder taken from reference TRBV5-1 and TRBJ2-5, is KAGVTQTPRYLIKTRGQQVTLSCSPISGHRSVSWYQQTPGQGLQFLFEYFSETQRNKGNFPGRFSGRQFSNSRSEMNVSTLELGDSALYLCASSLGGLAGGQETQYFGPGTRLLVL.

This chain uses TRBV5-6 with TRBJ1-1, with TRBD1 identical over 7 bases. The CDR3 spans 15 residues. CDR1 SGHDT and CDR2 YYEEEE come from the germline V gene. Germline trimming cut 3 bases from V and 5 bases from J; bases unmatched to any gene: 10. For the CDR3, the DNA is TGTGCCAGCAGCTCTTCAGGGGGAATAGGGACTGAAGCTTTCTTT. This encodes CASSSSGGIGTEAFF. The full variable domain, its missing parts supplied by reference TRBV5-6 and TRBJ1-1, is DAGVTQSPTHLIKTRGQQVTLRCSPKSGHDTVSWYQQALGQGPQFIFQYYEEEERQRGNFPDRFSGHQFPNYSSELNVNALLLGDSALYLCASSSSGGIGTEAFFGQGTRLTVV.

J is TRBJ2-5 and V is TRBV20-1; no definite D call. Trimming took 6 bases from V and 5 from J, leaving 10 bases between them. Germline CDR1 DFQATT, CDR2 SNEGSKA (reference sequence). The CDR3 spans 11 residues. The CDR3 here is CSAPRSETQYF. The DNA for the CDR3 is TGCAGTGCCCCCCGGTCGGAGACCCAGTACTTC.